The 14 T cell receptor beta chains below come from one sample, sequenced in a study of T cells in Graves' hyperthyroidism and ophthalmopathy. The source material, RNA transcripts, was used to amplify TCR beta CDR3 regions. First-round RT-PCR targeting the TCR CDR3 was performed with the HTBI primer set. Each CDR3 protein gets one entry after TCRdb re-called the multiplex PCR reads with MiXCR. The sample includes 360,000 or so distinct CDR3 sequences, 15% to 20% of them seen just once. The sequencing input was blood. The receptors were sampled from a woman between 35 and 50 years old with Graves' ophthalmopathy.

This clonotype was counted only a few times. This rearrangement joins TRBV20-1 to TRBJ2-7; TRBD2 aligns across 8 bases. V shed 7 bases, J shed 5 bases, and the junction held 13 bases outside the gene matches. The CDR3 spans 14 residues. CDR1 DFQATT and CDR2 SNEGSKA come from the germline V gene (reference sequence). CDR3 amino acids: CSVRGAGDSDEQYF. As DNA, the CDR3 is TGCAGTGTCCGAGGAGCGGGAGATTCGGACGAGCAGTACTTC.

This clonotype was recorded many times. The gene calls are TRBV11-2 and TRBJ2-7, with 8 bases identical to TRBD1. The CDR3 totals 14 residues. Germline CDR1 and CDR2: SGHAT and FQNNGV. V lost 5 bases to trimming and J lost 1 base; unmatched junction nucleotides: 4. The CDR3: CASSVDRGSYEQYF. In nucleotides, the CDR3 is TGTGCCAGCAGCGTCGACAGGGGATCCTACGAGCAGTACTTC.

The genes are TRBV12-5 and TRBJ1-2; 7 positions match TRBD1. Germline CDR1 and CDR2: LGHNT and FRNRAP. V was clipped by 3 bases and J by 6 bases; unmatched bases: 7. The CDR3 totals 14 residues. CDR3: CASGLPTGLHGYTF. CDR3 nucleotide sequence: TGTGCTAGTGGTTTACCGACAGGGTTACATGGCTACACCTTC.

This clonotype was counted ten times or more. The CDR3, as DNA: TGTGCCAGCAGTCCGACAGGGTCTAAGAACGAGCAGTACTTC. Its translation: CASSPTGSKNEQYF. This chain links TRBV6-1 with TRBJ2-7; 7 nucleotides line up with TRBD1. V shed 5 bases and J 5 bases; nucleotides not matched to a gene: 9. This CDR3 has 14 amino acids. Looked up from germline, CDR1 is MNHNS and CDR2 is SASEGT.

This clonotype was counted ten times or more. The rearrangement joins TRBV15 to TRBJ2-7, with TRBD1 matching 8 bases. V shed 2 bases, J shed 3 bases, and the junction held 6 bases outside the gene matches. CDR3 length equals 15 residues. CDR1 and CDR2 (germline): LNHNV, YYDKDF (reference sequence). In DNA, the CDR3 is TGTGCCACCAGCAGACCCACAGGGGGTGTCTACGAGCAGTACTTC. As protein: CATSRPTGGVYEQYF.

At least ten counts were recorded for this clonotype. V usage is TRBV11-2 and J usage is TRBJ2-6; the D is unclear. Germline V gene lookup returns CDR1 SGHAT and CDR2 FQNNGV. CDR3 size: 15 residues. The V end lost 6 bases, the J end lost 0 bases, and 9 bases lay between the germline ends. CDR3 sequence (DNA): TGTGCCAGCAGGGGCCTGACCTCTGGGGCCAACGTCCTGACTTTC. Amino acid sequence: CASRGLTSGANVLTF.

This clonotype was detected ten times or more. This may arise from a read error, as a much more abundant clone is one base away. The chain recombines TRBV6-1 with TRBJ1-2; D is unclear. Trimming removed 5 bases at V and 3 bases at J, with 10 bases between. The CDR3 consists of 13 residues. The germline CDR1 and CDR2 sequences are MNHNS and SASEGT. The chain's CDR3 is CASSPTTDYGYTF. CDR3 DNA sequence: TGTGCCAGCAGTCCTACAACTGACTATGGCTACACCTTC.

The table lists this clonotype with many counts. This chain uses TRBV4-2 with TRBJ1-1, with 7 nucleotides matching TRBD1. The CDR3 has 16 residues. Germline trimming cut 2 bases from V and 9 bases from J; bases unmatched to any gene: 15. Per the germline V gene, CDR1 is LGHNA and CDR2 is YNFKEQ. The CDR3 is CASSQKKRGGDIKAFF. CDR3 bases: TGTGCCAGCAGCCAAAAAAAGAGAGGGGGCGATATAAAAGCTTTCTTT.

The rearrangement uses TRBV6-5 and TRBJ2-7; the D gene is possibly TRBD1 (5 bases). Per the germline V gene, CDR1 is MNHEY and CDR2 is SVGAGI. This CDR3 is built from 13 residues. Trimming took 4 bases from V and 3 from J, leaving 10 bases between them. This chain's CDR3 is CASSLQEDYEQYF. The CDR3 coding sequence is TGTGCCAGCAGTTTACAGGAAGACTACGAGCAGTACTTC.

This clonotype was seen ten or more times. The CDR3 DNA reads as TGTGCCAGCAGTGTGGGACAGGGATCCCAAGAGACCCAGTACTTC. Translated: CASSVGQGSQETQYF. The chain combines TRBV6-1 with TRBJ2-5; TRBD1 matches at 9 bases. CDR1 MNHNS and CDR2 SASEGT come from the germline V gene. The CDR3 loop spans 15 amino acids. Trimming cost V 4 bases and J 1 base; bases outside gene matches: 4.

At least ten counts were recorded for this clonotype. The CDR3 spells CAWSRQGTSWFYEQYF. CDR3 nucleotide sequence: TGTGCCTGGAGCCGACAGGGGACGAGTTGGTTCTACGAGCAGTACTTC. The chain couples TRBV30 to TRBJ2-7; 8 bases are shared with TRBD1. The CDR3 is made up of 16 amino acids. Germline V gives CDR1 GTSNPN, CDR2 SVGIG (reference sequence). Trimming cost V 3 bases and J 3 bases; bases outside gene matches: 13.

This clonotype occurred many times. The V and J genes are TRBV27 and TRBJ1-2; 10 nucleotides align to TRBD1. The CDR3 extends over 16 amino acids. The germline V gene encodes CDR1 MNHEY and CDR2 SMNVEV (reference sequence). V lost 6 bases, J lost 6 bases, and 13 bases stayed unmatched. The CDR3 DNA is TGTGCCAGCAGAGTACCTCCGGGACAGGGGTTAGATGGCTACACCTTC. Protein: CASRVPPGQGLDGYTF.

V is TRBV9 and J is TRBJ1-6; 9 bases map to TRBD1. Germline V CDR1 and CDR2: SGDLS, YYNGEE. The CDR3 has 15 amino acids. Losses at the gene ends were 3 bases for V and 4 bases for J; bases not matched to a gene: 2. The CDR3: CASSGGQGYNSPLHF. The DNA of the CDR3 is TGTGCCAGCAGCGGAGGACAGGGGTATAATTCACCCCTCCACTTT.

The table lists this clonotype with many counts. The chain joins TRBV30 to TRBJ2-7; 11 bases are a match to TRBD2. Germline values: CDR1 GTSNPN, CDR2 SVGIG (reference sequence). The CDR3 covers 14 residues. The V and J ends lost 2 bases and 7 bases, in that order; junction bases with no gene match: 7. The CDR3 DNA reads TGTGCCTGGAGTTTAGCGGGAGGGCCTGGTGAGCAGTACTTC. It encodes CAWSLAGGPGEQYF.